These 20 T cell receptor beta chains came from one sample sequenced in a study of control samples from healthy donors and cancer patients. Here immunoSEQ multiplex PCR was the method, and the copy in TCRdb shows in-frame clones only, minus some. The top ten hold just over 1.4% of the sample, which has 170,000 or so clones, nearly 90% seen once. The source material was blood. These receptors all stem from a woman aged 50 to 60 in good health.

Note on this clone: Other DNA sequences in the same sample also yield this CDR3. The V call is TRBV7-3, the J call TRBJ2-1; 8 nucleotides agree with TRBD2. The CDR3 has 16 amino acids. V lost 2 bases, J lost 3 bases, and 6 bases stayed unmatched. Germline V gene lookup returns CDR1 SGHTA and CDR2 FQGTGA. CDR3 sequence: CASSLRRGDSYNEQFF. CDR3 nucleotides: TGTGCCAGCAGCTTACGGCGGGGGGATAGCTACAATGAGCAGTTCTTC.

The CDR3 DNA reads as TGTGCCAGCAGTTTGGTCGGGGGGCAAGAGACCCAGTACTTC. It encodes CASSLVGGQETQYF. The chain joins TRBV27 to TRBJ2-5; 7 bases map to TRBD2. The germline gives CDR1 MNHEY, CDR2 SMNVEV (reference sequence). This CDR3 has 14 amino acids. With 3 bases clipped from V and 2 bases from J, the junction kept 3 bases outside the gene matches.

V is TRBV7-2 and J is TRBJ1-4; 8 bases map to TRBD1. V shed 4 bases and J 8 bases; nucleotides not matched to a gene: 9. This CDR3 contains 15 residues. Germline assignment: CDR1 SGHTA and CDR2 FQGNSA. CDR3 DNA sequence: TGTGCCAGCAGCTCTATGACAGGGGTTGGAGAAAAACTGTTTTTT. This codes for CASSSMTGVGEKLFF. Full variable domain (outside the CDR3, taken from reference TRBV7-2 and TRBJ1-4): GAGVSQSPSNKVTEKGKDVELRCDPISGHTALYWYRQSLGQGLEFLIYFQGNSAPDKSGLPSDRFSAERTGGSVSTLTIQRTQQEDSAVYLCASSSMTGVGEKLFFGSGTQLSVL.

The V call is TRBV7-3, the J call TRBJ1-5; D gene uncertain. V lost 5 bases and J 7 bases, leaving 12 bases between the germline ends. The germline gives CDR1 SGHTA, CDR2 FQGTGA. The CDR3 has 13 residues. CDR3 sequence reads: CASSPTATQPQHF. For the CDR3, the DNA is TGTGCCAGCAGCCCAACCGCCACACAGCCCCAGCATTTT.

V is TRBV13 and J is TRBJ2-1; 7 bases are shared with TRBD1. The germline V gene encodes CDR1 PRHDT and CDR2 FYEKMQ (reference sequence). The V gene end was trimmed by 6 bases and the J gene end by 4 bases; junction bases not matched to a gene: 9. CDR3 length: 15 residues. CDR3: CASRFGDSPYNEQFF. The CDR3 nucleotides read TGTGCCAGCAGGTTTGGGGACAGCCCGTACAATGAGCAGTTCTTC.

V usage is TRBV28 and J usage is TRBJ1-4, with a possible D match to TRBD1 (6 bases). This CDR3 region has 15 residues. Germline V gene sequence: CDR1 MDHEN, CDR2 SYDVKM. V gave up 3 bases and J gave up 2 bases, with 10 bases separating them. The CDR3 protein is CASSFTGTTNEKLFF. DNA of the CDR3: TGTGCCAGCAGTTTCACAGGGACGACTAATGAAAAACTGTTTTTT.

The chain is built from TRBV10-3 and TRBJ2-1; 9 bases align to TRBD1. Germline lookup yields CDR1 ENHRY and CDR2 SYGVKD. The CDR3 consists of 16 residues. J was trimmed by 4 bases and V by 8 bases; bases with no gene match: 12. The CDR3, as DNA: TGTGCCATCTCTATAGCCTCCGGGACAGGGTACAATGAGCAGTTCTTC. It is translated as CAISIASGTGYNEQFF.

This sequence joins TRBV30 and TRBJ2-3; the D call may be TRBD1 or TRBD2 (5 bases each). Trimming shortened V by 6 bases and J by 4 bases, and 8 bases separated the two germline ends. The CDR3 length is 11 residues. The germline V gene encodes CDR1 GTSNPN and CDR2 SVGIG (reference sequence). This CDR3 reads CACGTADTQYF. In DNA, the CDR3 is TGTGCCTGTGGGACCGCAGATACGCAGTATTTT. The variable domain in full, with the rest retrieved from reference TRBV30 and TRBJ2-3, is SQTIHQWPATLVQPVGSPLSLECTVEGTSNPNLYWYRQAAGRGLQLLFYSVGIGQISSEVPQNLSASRPQDRQFILSSKKLLLSDSGFYLCACGTADTQYFGPGTRLTVL.

This clone was detected once. The V gene is TRBV7-6, the J gene TRBJ2-5, with 14 bases identical to TRBD2. Germline-derived CDR1 and CDR2 are SGHVS and FNYEAQ. The CDR3 consists of 16 residues. After removal of 4 bases from V and 6 bases from J, the junction contained 7 bases not matched to a gene. The chain's CDR3 is CASSSTGLAGVKTQYF. CDR3 DNA: TGTGCCAGCAGCTCGACGGGACTAGCGGGAGTAAAGACCCAGTACTTC.

The chain couples TRBV6-1 to TRBJ2-1; 8 bases are shared with TRBD1. The CDR3 is 14 residues long. Germline V gene sequence: CDR1 MNHNS, CDR2 SASEGT. V gave up 0 bases and J gave up 16 bases; unmatched junction bases: 11. CDR3 in amino acids: CASSEARLGAGGFF. The DNA of the CDR3 is TGTGCCAGCAGTGAAGCGCGCCTGGGGGCAGGGGGCTTCTTC.

The CDR3: CSASSGQETQYF. As DNA, the CDR3 is TGCAGTGCTAGTTCCGGACAAGAGACCCAGTACTTC. The chain employs TRBV20-1 and TRBJ2-5; no firm D call. CDR3 length: 12 amino acids. Germline CDR1 and CDR2: DFQATT and SNEGSKA (reference sequence). The germline V and J ends were trimmed by 3 bases and 2 bases, with 7 bases remaining between them.

The CDR3 reads CASSYSNEPLFF. The CDR3 DNA is TGTGCCAGCAGTTACTCAAACGAGCCACTGTTTTTT. The rearrangement joins TRBV6-6 to TRBJ1-4, with no clear D. Germline CDR1 and CDR2: MNHNY and SVGAGI (reference sequence). The germline V and J ends were trimmed by 0 bases and 13 bases, with 9 bases remaining between them. CDR3 length: 12 amino acids.

The chain is built from TRBV5-1 and TRBJ2-7, with unresolved D. The length of the CDR3 is 13 residues. CDR1 SGHRS and CDR2 YFSETQ come from the germline V gene. With 2 bases removed from V and 6 bases from J, the gap between germline ends came to 12 bases. CDR3 DNA: TGCGCCAGCAGCTTACCCCCGACGGGCGAGCAGTACTTC. It translates to CASSLPPTGEQYF.

The chain combines TRBV27 with TRBJ2-7; D remains ambiguous. Germline values: CDR1 MNHEY, CDR2 SMNVEV (reference sequence). This CDR3 contains 14 residues. Trimming pared 5 bases from V and 2 bases from J, leaving 13 bases between. DNA of the CDR3: TGTGCCAGCAGTCTTAAGGTTGGCGCCTACGAGCAGTACTTC. As protein: CASSLKVGAYEQYF.

The chain combines TRBV11-2 with TRBJ1-2, with 7 bases fitting TRBD1. The germline CDR1 and CDR2 sequences are SGHAT and FQNNGV. CDR3 length: 15 residues. Losses at the gene ends were 0 bases for V and 4 bases for J; bases not matched to a gene: 5. The CDR3 reads CASSLEFGTAYGYTF. Here the CDR3 DNA reads TGTGCCAGCAGCTTAGAATTCGGGACAGCCTATGGCTACACCTTC.

This chain connects TRBV7-3 to TRBJ2-1; 8 bases align to TRBD2. The germline V gene encodes CDR1 SGHTA and CDR2 FQGTGA. The ends lost 5 bases at V and 7 bases at J; junction bases unmatched: 7. The CDR3 sequence is 14 residues long. The CDR3, as DNA: TGTGCCAGCAGCCCGGGACTAGAGGGGAATGAGCAGTTCTTC. Its protein is CASSPGLEGNEQFF.

J is TRBJ2-2 and V is TRBV6-5; D assignment may be TRBD1 or TRBD2 (5 bases each). Germline CDR1 MNHEY, CDR2 SVGAGI. The CDR3 spans 14 residues. Trimming took 7 bases from V and 3 from J, leaving 12 bases between them. Written as DNA, the CDR3 is TGTGCCAGCAATATAGGGGACCACACCGGGGAGCTGTTTTTT. It is translated as CASNIGDHTGELFF.

V is TRBV27 and J is TRBJ2-2; D unclear. Trimming took off 1 base at V and 5 bases at J, with 5 bases between the two ends. Germline loops: CDR1 MNHEY, CDR2 SMNVEV (reference sequence). CDR3 size: 13 residues. The CDR3 bases are TGTGCCAGCAGTTTATTGGGGACCGGGGAGCTGTTTTTT. It translates to CASSLLGTGELFF.

The chain links TRBV4-1 to TRBJ1-1; no firm D call. Germline V lookup: CDR1 MGHRA, CDR2 YSYEKL. CDR3 length: 15 amino acids. The V and J ends lost 1 base and 0 bases respectively, with 9 bases between them. CDR3 region: CASSQGVQLNTEAFF. The DNA for the CDR3 is TGCGCCAGCAGCCAAGGGGTACAGTTGAACACTGAAGCTTTCTTT.

This CDR3 reads CAISGTGVGWDTEAFF. The CDR3 coding sequence is TGTGCCATCAGTGGGACAGGCGTTGGATGGGACACTGAAGCTTTCTTT. The rearrangement joins TRBV10-3 to TRBJ1-1, with 7 bases identical to TRBD1. There are 16 residues in the CDR3. Germline loops: CDR1 ENHRY, CDR2 SYGVKD. Unmatched junction bases numbered 11, after V lost 4 bases and J lost 3 bases.